The 27 T cell receptor beta chains listed next were all sequenced from one sample in a study of blood T cell repertoires in COVID-19. Using immunoSEQ multiplex PCR, the repertoire was profiled, and TCRdb retains in-frame clones only, with some absent. The sample consists of 200,000 to 300,000 clones, around 84% of them appearing once. Input material: peripheral blood. The receptor set was obtained from a middle-aged man who had recovered from COVID-19.

The V call is TRBV19, the J call TRBJ1-1; possible D gene TRBD1, 6 bases. The CDR3 contains 14 residues. With 3 bases removed from V and 0 bases from J, the gap between germline ends came to 8 bases. The germline gives CDR1 LNHDA, CDR2 SQIVND (reference sequence). The CDR3 DNA reads TGTGCCAGTAGTATGCAGGGGATGAACACTGAAGCTTTCTTT. Protein sequence: CASSMQGMNTEAFF.

The chain joins TRBV5-1 to TRBJ2-7, with D maybe TRBD1 (5 bases). Germline CDR1 is SGHRS and CDR2 is YFSETQ. Trimming left V 4 bases short and J 5 bases short, with 19 bases between. The length of the CDR3 is 15 residues. CDR3 sequence (DNA): TGCGCCAGCAGCCTATCTGGGCAGGGTTGGGACGAGCAGTACTTC. Its protein product is CASSLSGQGWDEQYF.

This clone has only a few counts. The chain couples TRBV10-3 to TRBJ1-5, with TRBD1 as a possible D gene (6 bases). Trimming cost V 4 bases and J 4 bases, with 8 bases left between them. This CDR3 contains 13 residues. Germline CDR1 reads ENHRY; CDR2 reads SYGVKD. The CDR3 nucleotides are TGTGCCATCAGTGGACAGGCTAATCAGCCCCAGCATTTT. Encoded protein: CAISGQANQPQHF.

This chain uses TRBV19 with TRBJ1-2; weak D call: TRBD1 (5 bases). Germline lookup yields CDR1 LNHDA and CDR2 SQIVND (reference sequence). Trimming stripped 7 bases from V and 3 bases from J, with 9 bases between. This CDR3 region has 12 residues. CDR3 region: CASKGADYGYTF. CDR3 in DNA: TGTGCCAGTAAAGGGGCGGACTATGGCTACACCTTC.

The genes are TRBV29-1 and TRBJ1-1; no definite D call. Per germline, CDR1 SQVTM and CDR2 ANQGSEA. V lost 4 bases to trimming and J lost 3 bases, with 6 bases between them. This CDR3 is 11 amino acids long. In DNA form, the CDR3 reads TGCAGCGTTGTATTGTACACTGAAGCTTTCTTT. It translates to CSVVLYTEAFF.

V gene TRBV7-2 combines with J gene TRBJ2-7; TRBD2 agrees at 9 bases. The CDR3 covers 15 residues. CDR1 is SGHTA, CDR2 FQGNSA, per germline. V lost 5 bases, J lost 2 bases, and 7 bases stayed unmatched. This CDR3 is CASSPHSGGAYEQYF. CDR3 DNA: TGTGCCAGCAGCCCCCATAGCGGGGGAGCCTACGAGCAGTACTTC. Full variable domain (missing parts from reference TRBV7-2 and TRBJ2-7): GAGVSQSPSNKVTEKGKDVELRCDPISGHTALYWYRQSLGQGLEFLIYFQGNSAPDKSGLPSDRFSAERTGGSVSTLTIQRTQQEDSAVYLCASSPHSGGAYEQYFGPGTRLTVT.

The chain uses TRBV9 and TRBJ1-2; 7 bases are shared with TRBD1. V trimming: 2 bases; J trimming: 2 bases; junction bases outside the gene matches: 6. This CDR3 comprises 15 residues. Germline-derived CDR1 and CDR2 are SGDLS and YYNGEE. The CDR3 bases are TGTGCCAGCAGCGTTGGGGGACAGTCCAACTATGGCTACACCTTC. It is translated as CASSVGGQSNYGYTF.

The CDR3 sequence is CASSSPWGGDTDTQYF. In nucleotides, the CDR3 is TGTGCCAGCAGTTCACCCTGGGGGGGGGACACAGATACGCAGTATTTT. The gene calls are TRBV27 and TRBJ2-3; 7 positions match TRBD2. Germline CDR1 reads MNHEY; CDR2 reads SMNVEV (reference sequence). The CDR3 has 16 residues. Germline trimming cut 4 bases from V and 2 bases from J; bases unmatched to any gene: 9.

This chain uses TRBV3-1 (or the pseudogene TRBV3-2) with TRBJ2-5; 12 bases align to TRBD2. Trimming took 1 base from V and 1 from J; bases not matched to a gene: 4. This CDR3 contains 17 residues. The germline V gene has CDR1 LGHDT and CDR2 YNNKEL (reference sequence). The CDR3: CASSQVLAGGIQETQYF. For the CDR3, the DNA is TGTGCCAGCAGCCAAGTGCTAGCGGGGGGGATCCAAGAGACCCAGTACTTC.

In its sample, this clone was seen a few times. The chain carries TRBV3-1 (or the pseudogene TRBV3-2) and TRBJ2-3, with D tentatively TRBD1 (5 bases). In germline, CDR1 is LGHDT, CDR2 YNNKEL (reference sequence). The CDR3 has 14 amino acids. Trimming cost V 8 bases and J 5 bases, with 17 bases left between them. The chain's CDR3 is CASAMGPRRDTQYF. CDR3 sequence (DNA): TGTGCCAGCGCAATGGGGCCCCGGCGAGATACGCAGTATTTT.

The genes are TRBV2 and TRBJ1-1; 10 positions match TRBD1. V was clipped by 1 base and J by 6 bases; unmatched bases: 8. Per germline, CDR1 SNHLY and CDR2 FYNNEI. The length of the CDR3 is 16 residues. The DNA for the CDR3 is TGTGCCAGCAGTGAAGGTATTTGGACAGGGGGATCTGAAGCTTTCTTT. This gives the protein CASSEGIWTGGSEAFF.

This clone was observed a single time. This chain joins TRBV5-1 and TRBJ1-1; the D gene is possibly TRBD1 (6 bases). Germline V gene data show CDR1 as SGHRS and CDR2 as YFSETQ. V lost 4 bases and J lost 10, with 17 bases in between. The CDR3 length is 13 residues. The CDR3 sequence is CASSRGTSAVAFF. CDR3 nucleotide sequence: TGCGCCAGCAGCCGTGGGACATCGGCGGTAGCTTTCTTT.

The V call is TRBV5-1, the J call TRBJ2-5; TRBD2 is a possible D gene (6 bases). V was trimmed by 2 bases and J by 4 bases, leaving 21 bases between them. Germline CDR1 reads SGHRS; CDR2 reads YFSETQ. The CDR3 consists of 17 residues. The CDR3 spells CASSFLSIGSGGETQYF. The CDR3 DNA sequence: TGCGCCAGCAGCTTCTTATCCATAGGGTCCGGGGGAGAGACCCAGTACTTC.

The V gene is TRBV11-3, the J gene TRBJ1-1, with D possibly matching TRBD1 (6 bases). The CDR3 contains 15 residues. The germline CDR1 and CDR2 sequences are SGHNT and YENEEA. Trimming cost V 8 bases and J 0 bases, with 16 bases left between them. The CDR3 DNA reads as TGTGCCAGCGCGCCCCGTCAGGGGATGAACACTGAAGCTTTCTTT. Amino acid sequence: CASAPRQGMNTEAFF.

The chain carries TRBV4-3 and TRBJ1-6, with 8 bases fitting TRBD1. With 0 bases clipped from V and 9 bases from J, the junction kept 7 bases outside the gene matches. CDR3 size: 16 residues. The V gene's germline CDR1 is LGHNA and CDR2 YSLEER. DNA of the CDR3: TGCGCCAGCAGCCAAGATCTCCAGGGGGCGTTTTCACCCCTCCACTTT. Its protein product is CASSQDLQGAFSPLHF.

This chain links TRBV2 with TRBJ2-7; possible D gene TRBD2, 6 bases. V was cut by 5 bases and J by 12 bases, with 20 bases left in between. The CDR3 length is 13 residues. Germline CDR1 is SNHLY and CDR2 is FYNNEI. CDR3 sequence reads: CASSQVVGLAPYF. CDR3 DNA: TGTGCCAGCAGTCAGGTAGTGGGACTTGCGCCGTACTTC.

The J gene is TRBJ2-3, the V gene TRBV27; 7 nucleotides align to TRBD1. The V segment lost 5 bases and the J segment 5 bases; nucleotides outside the gene matches: 7. Germline lookup yields CDR1 MNHEY and CDR2 SMNVEV (reference sequence). The CDR3 runs 14 residues. CDR3 in amino acids: CASSVGTAQDTQYF. The CDR3 nucleotides read TGTGCCAGCAGTGTTGGGACAGCTCAAGATACGCAGTATTTT.

The chain joins TRBV6-5 to TRBJ1-2, with 9 bases matching TRBD1. CDR1 is MNHEY, CDR2 SVGAGI, per germline. The V and J ends lost 2 bases and 2 bases, in that order; junction bases with no gene match: 3. CDR3 length: 15 amino acids. The CDR3 here is CASSYVGTGNYGYTF. The CDR3 DNA reads TGTGCCAGCAGTTACGTCGGGACAGGGAACTATGGCTACACCTTC.

The chain has TRBV6-1 and TRBJ2-2, with D possibly matching TRBD1 (6 bases). V was cut by 3 bases and J by 2 bases, with 10 bases left in between. CDR3 length equals 15 residues. The germline V gene encodes CDR1 MNHNS and CDR2 SASEGT. CDR3 sequence: CASSEAGVNTGELFF. The CDR3, as DNA: TGTGCCAGCAGTGAGGCAGGGGTAAACACCGGGGAGCTGTTTTTT.

The CDR3 loop is CASSEPGTGPTYF. The CDR3 nucleotides are TGTGCCAGCAGCGAACCCGGGACAGGGCCGACGTACTTC. The chain employs TRBV7-9 and TRBJ2-5, with 9 bases that match TRBD1. This CDR3 is built from 13 residues. In germline, CDR1 is SEHNR, CDR2 FQNEAQ (reference sequence). Trimming removed 5 bases from V and 13 bases from J; junction bases left unmatched: 11.

The chain couples TRBV15 to TRBJ1-5, with 8 bases matching TRBD1. V trimming: 5 bases; J trimming: 3 bases; junction bases outside the gene matches: 12. Germline CDR1 and CDR2: LNHNV and YYDKDF (reference sequence). This CDR3 contains 17 residues. The CDR3 DNA is TGTGCCACCAGCGGAAAGCCCGGGACAGGATTCAATCAGCCCCAGCATTTT. Translation: CATSGKPGTGFNQPQHF.

This sequence joins TRBV19 and TRBJ1-1, with D possibly TRBD1 on 6 matching bases. This CDR3 has 15 amino acids. V shed 7 bases and J shed 3 bases, with 18 bases lying between them. From germline, CDR1 is LNHDA and CDR2 SQIVND (reference sequence). The DNA for the CDR3 is TGTGCCAGTACCATAGTGGGGGCGCCGGACACTGAAGCTTTCTTT. This codes for CASTIVGAPDTEAFF.

V is TRBV6-2 or TRBV6-3 and J is TRBJ2-7; 11 nucleotides align to TRBD2. The trim removed 4 bases at V and 5 bases at J, leaving 7 bases unmatched. The CDR3 contains 15 residues. Germline CDR1 and CDR2: MNHEY and SVGEGT. CDR3 sequence (DNA): TGTGCCAGCAGTTTGGTAGCGGGAGGGAGCCACGAGCAGTACTTC. This encodes CASSLVAGGSHEQYF.

The chain is built from TRBV24-1 and TRBJ2-2; the D is unclear. V lost 6 bases to trimming and J lost 6 bases, with 4 bases between them. This CDR3 comprises 11 residues. CDR1 and CDR2 from the germline V gene are KGHDR and SFDVKD. CDR3: CATSLAGELFF. In DNA form, the CDR3 reads TGTGCCACCAGTTTAGCCGGGGAGCTGTTTTTT.

The V call is TRBV23-1, the J call TRBJ1-5; TRBD1 might be the D (5 bases). TRBV23-1 belongs to the ORF category, with a function that is uncertain. The CDR3 length is 17 residues. Deletions cut 0 bases from V and 3 bases from J, with 15 bases between. CDR3 region: CASSQSILDRINQPQHF. CDR3 sequence (DNA): TGCGCCAGCAGTCAATCCATCCTCGACAGAATCAATCAGCCCCAGCATTTT.

The V gene is TRBV9, the J gene TRBJ2-1; tentatively, D is TRBD2 (6 bases). V was pared by 6 bases and J by 0 bases, with 16 bases between. Germline V gives CDR1 SGDLS, CDR2 YYNGEE. CDR3 length: 16 amino acids. The CDR3 protein is CASTFRGDSSYNEQFF. The CDR3 region has the DNA TGTGCCAGCACATTCCGCGGGGATTCCTCCTACAATGAGCAGTTCTTC.

The CDR3 sequence: CAIRASDRGLPYEQYF. As DNA, the CDR3 is TGTGCCATCAGGGCCTCGGACAGGGGGCTGCCCTACGAGCAGTACTTC. The chain is built from TRBV10-3 and TRBJ2-7; 11 positions agree with TRBD1. V lost 6 bases, J lost 2 bases, and 9 bases stayed unmatched. CDR1 ENHRY and CDR2 SYGVKD come from the germline V gene. The CDR3 sequence is 16 residues long.